What follows are 31 T cell receptor beta chains derived from one specimen sequenced in a study of cytomegalovirus exposure and HLA in healthy donors. The PCR was carried out with 60 Vbeta primers and 13 Jbeta primers. Libraries were prepared by immunoSEQ multiplex PCR; TCRdb keeps only in-frame clonotypes and omits some of them. The sample yields 85,000 to 90,000 clones, 85% to 90% seen once. The specimen sequenced was PBMCs. These receptors originate from a man between 18 and 35 years old in good health and CMV-seronegative.

V usage is TRBV18 and J usage is TRBJ2-7; D is perhaps TRBD1 (6 bases). The germline V gene has CDR1 KGHSH and CDR2 LQKENI. This CDR3 spans 15 amino acids. Deletions cut 4 bases from V and 6 bases from J, with 19 bases between. In DNA form, the CDR3 reads TGTGCCAGCTCACGCTCAGGGGAGACCGGGGCCGAGCAGTACTTC. Its protein is CASSRSGETGAEQYF.

This chain joins TRBV5-8 and TRBJ1-3, with 7 bases fitting TRBD1. The germline CDR1 and CDR2 sequences are SGHTS and YDEGEE. The CDR3 sequence is 17 residues long. J lost 0 bases, V lost 0 bases, and 6 bases had no gene match. The CDR3 DNA reads as TGTGCCAGCAGCTTGGGTCAGGGACAGAGCTCTGGAAACACCATATATTTT. This sequence encodes CASSLGQGQSSGNTIYF.

The chain recombines TRBV4-1 with TRBJ2-7, with a possible D match to TRBD2 (5 bases). This CDR3 is built from 15 residues. CDR1 is MGHRA and CDR2 is YSYEKL in the germline V gene. V was cut by 1 base and J by 5 bases, with 15 bases left in between. The CDR3 loop reads CASSQGPGYRDEQYF. CDR3 coding DNA: TGCGCCAGCAGCCAAGGACCGGGGTATAGGGACGAGCAGTACTTC.

The chain links TRBV27 to TRBJ1-1; unclear D gene. V dropped 5 bases and J dropped 4 bases, with 5 bases sitting between them. Germline CDR1 MNHEY, CDR2 SMNVEV (reference sequence). The CDR3 extends over 11 amino acids. CDR3 amino acids: CASSGSTEAFF. The CDR3 DNA follows: TGTGCCAGCAGTGGCAGCACTGAAGCTTTCTTT.

The rearrangement uses TRBV19 and TRBJ2-2; 11 nucleotides align to TRBD2. V shed 4 bases, J shed 1 base, and the junction held 5 bases outside the gene matches. Germline-derived CDR1 and CDR2 are LNHDA and SQIVND (reference sequence). There are 17 residues in the CDR3. The CDR3 spells CASSTPTSGVNTGELFF. The DNA for the CDR3 is TGTGCCAGTAGTACACCGACTAGCGGGGTGAACACCGGGGAGCTGTTTTTT.

This chain joins TRBV28 and TRBJ2-1; TRBD2 is a possible D gene (5 bases). The CDR3 runs 14 residues. V lost 1 base and J lost 9, with 13 bases in between. Germline V gives CDR1 MDHEN, CDR2 SYDVKM. The CDR3 DNA reads TGTGCCAGCAGTTTATCCCAACGTCGGGGTGAGCAGTTCTTC. It specifies CASSLSQRRGEQFF.

This rearrangement joins TRBV7-9 to TRBJ2-1; tentatively, D is TRBD2 (6 bases). The CDR3 is 16 residues long. CDR1 SEHNR and CDR2 FQNEAQ come from the germline V gene (reference sequence). The ends were cut back, 5 bases at V and 4 bases at J, with 18 bases in the middle. The CDR3 spells CASSPAGTRFYNEQFF. CDR3 sequence (DNA): TGTGCCAGCAGCCCTGCCGGGACTCGATTTTACAATGAGCAGTTCTTC.

The chain has TRBV6-1 and TRBJ2-1, with a tentative D call TRBD2 (6 bases). The germline gives CDR1 MNHNS, CDR2 SASEGT. Trimming removed 10 bases from V and 12 bases from J, with 16 bases in between. CDR3 length: 11 residues. In DNA, the CDR3 is TGTGCCACCTCAAGGGACTCGGGGCAGTTCTTC. Translation: CATSRDSGQFF.

The chain employs TRBV4-1 and TRBJ1-5; D gene uncertain. CDR1 and CDR2 (germline): MGHRA, YSYEKL. Trimming took 3 bases from V and 2 from J, leaving 11 bases between them. The CDR3 has 15 amino acids. CDR3 sequence (DNA): TGCGCCAGCAGCCAGGGCGGGTCGGGCAATCAGCCCCAGCATTTT. Translated: CASSQGGSGNQPQHF.

The V and J genes are TRBV9 and TRBJ2-1, with 7 bases fitting TRBD1. The trim removed 4 bases at V and 3 bases at J, leaving 7 bases unmatched. Germline CDR1 SGDLS, CDR2 YYNGEE. The length of the CDR3 is 15 residues. As DNA, the CDR3 is TGTGCCAGCAGCTCCCAGGGGGTGGGCTACAATGAGCAGTTCTTC. This gives the protein CASSSQGVGYNEQFF.

The rearrangement joins TRBV6-4 to TRBJ2-1; the match to TRBD1 covers 8 bases. Germline CDR1 and CDR2: MRHNA and SNTAGT. V shed 0 bases and J 7 bases; nucleotides not matched to a gene: 5. The CDR3 has 15 amino acids. CDR3 nucleotide sequence: TGTGCCAGCAGTGACTCGGACAGGGAAGGAAATGAGCAGTTCTTC. It codes for CASSDSDREGNEQFF.

This chain uses TRBV28 with TRBJ1-1, with TRBD1 matching over 8 bases. Unmatched junction bases numbered 3, after V lost 4 bases and J lost 5 bases. The CDR3 is 13 residues long. Germline lookup yields CDR1 MDHEN and CDR2 SYDVKM. The CDR3 loop reads CASSSRGPTEAFF. CDR3 DNA sequence: TGTGCCAGCAGTTCCAGGGGGCCAACTGAAGCTTTCTTT.

V is TRBV6-1 and J is TRBJ1-2; 8 bases match TRBD1. CDR1 MNHNS and CDR2 SASEGT come from the germline V gene. V lost 2 bases to trimming and J lost 5 bases; unmatched junction nucleotides: 10. CDR3 length: 16 residues. In DNA, the CDR3 is TGTGCCAGCAGTGAAACGAGGGCAGGGGGCGCTTATGGCTACACCTTC. Protein product: CASSETRAGGAYGYTF.

This clone was detected once. V and J are TRBV7-9 and TRBJ1-6; tentative D call: TRBD1 (5 bases). V lost 3 bases, J lost 5 bases, and 20 bases lay in between. The CDR3 sequence is 18 residues long. CDR1 is SEHNR and CDR2 is FQNEAQ in the germline V gene (reference sequence). This CDR3 is CASSFGGLYPVDNSPLHF. The CDR3 region has the DNA TGTGCCAGCAGCTTTGGGGGACTCTATCCTGTGGATAATTCACCCCTCCACTTT.

This chain uses TRBV18 with TRBJ2-5, with 7 nucleotides matching TRBD1. The J call is doubtful: the DNA matches TRBJ2-7 better. The CDR3 consists of 16 residues. The germline V gene has CDR1 KGHSH and CDR2 LQKENI. Here the CDR3 reads CASSLSDRYNTYEQYF. CDR3 bases: TGTGCCAGCTCACTGTCGGACAGGTATAATACCTACGAGCAGTACTTC.

The J gene is TRBJ2-1, the V gene TRBV7-6; D is ambiguous. The CDR3 length is 16 residues. V lost 3 bases and J lost 3, with 15 bases in between. CDR1 is SGHVS, CDR2 FNYEAQ, per germline. CDR3 amino acids: CASSLNPPHSYNEQFF. The CDR3 DNA is TGTGCCAGCAGCTTGAACCCTCCCCATAGCTACAATGAGCAGTTCTTC.

This chain connects TRBV5-6 to TRBJ2-1, with TRBD2 matching over 9 bases. The CDR3 consists of 16 residues. Germline V gene data show CDR1 as SGHDT and CDR2 as YYEEEE. The ends lost 1 base at V and 5 bases at J; junction bases unmatched: 7. The CDR3 here is CASSLLAGVSHNEQFF. The CDR3 nucleotides read TGTGCCAGCAGCTTGTTAGCGGGAGTTTCCCACAATGAGCAGTTCTTC.

The chain joins TRBV4-2 to TRBJ2-5; 8 bases map to TRBD2. The J call could be wrong; TRBJ2-7 is a better fit for the DNA end. The V gene's germline CDR1 is LGHNA and CDR2 YNFKEQ. CDR3 size: 15 residues. The CDR3 DNA reads as TGTGCCAGCAGCCCACTAGCCGGGGGGGACTACGAGCAGTACTTC. Amino acids: CASSPLAGGDYEQYF.

This chain joins TRBV5-6 and TRBJ1-1, with D perhaps TRBD1 (6 bases). V was shortened by 5 bases and J by 7 bases, with 12 bases between the two germline ends. The CDR3 totals 12 residues. Per the germline V gene, CDR1 is SGHDT and CDR2 is YYEEEE. CDR3 sequence: CASSFGTREAFF. CDR3 nucleotides: TGTGCCAGCAGTTTTGGGACACGTGAAGCTTTCTTT. Supplemented by reference TRBV5-6 and TRBJ1-1, the full variable domain reads DAGVTQSPTHLIKTRGQQVTLRCSPKSGHDTVSWYQQALGQGPQFIFQYYEEEERQRGNFPDRFSGHQFPNYSSELNVNALLLGDSALYLCASSFGTREAFFGQGTRLTVV.

The rearrangement joins TRBV28 to TRBJ1-4; the match to TRBD1 covers 7 bases. This CDR3 has 14 amino acids. Trimming at V came to 2 bases and at J to 6 bases, leaving 3 bases not matched to a gene. CDR1 is MDHEN and CDR2 is SYDVKM in the germline V gene. Here the CDR3 DNA reads TGTGCCAGCAGTTTAAAGCAGGGGGATGAAAAACTGTTTTTT. Its translation: CASSLKQGDEKLFF.

The chain carries TRBV21-1 and TRBJ1-5. TRBV21-1 is an annotated pseudogene. The CDR3 has 20 residues. This CDR3 reads CASSVKKPCLRGVGNQPQHF. CDR3 coding DNA: TGTGCCAGCAGTGTCAAAAAGCCGTGTTTGCGAGGTGTGGGCAATCAGCCCCAGCATTTT.

The V call is TRBV7-9, the J call TRBJ2-5; D not certain. This CDR3 is built from 13 residues. Germline V lookup: CDR1 SEHNR, CDR2 FQNEAQ (reference sequence). Trimming shortened V by 4 bases and J by 5 bases, and 11 bases separated the two germline ends. The CDR3 nucleotides read TGTGCCAGCAGCTCGTCCGTCGGGGAGACCCAGTACTTC. Translating gives CASSSSVGETQYF.

The chain is built from TRBV6-5 and TRBJ2-1; 8 nucleotides line up with TRBD2. The germline CDR1 and CDR2 sequences are MNHEY and SVGAGI. The junction had 10 bases not matched to a gene; V was cut back by 0 bases and J by 9 bases. There are 16 residues in the CDR3. CDR3 in amino acids: CASSYSGLGSRTEQFF. Here the CDR3 DNA reads TGTGCCAGCAGTTACTCGGGACTAGGATCACGTACTGAGCAGTTCTTC.

The V call is TRBV4-2, the J call TRBJ2-2, with TRBD2 as a possible D gene (6 bases). V lost 1 base and J 6 bases, leaving 15 bases between the germline ends. Per the germline V gene, CDR1 is LGHNA and CDR2 is YNFKEQ. This CDR3 region has 16 residues. CDR3 DNA sequence: TGTGCCAGCAGCCAAGTGAGGCGGGATCGGGCCGGGGAGCTGTTTTTT. It codes for CASSQVRRDRAGELFF.

This clone was counted a single time. An end of the junction differs from the germline gene, which may be a read error. The chain carries TRBV7-9 and TRBJ2-7; no clear D gene. The length of the CDR3 is 12 residues. From germline, CDR1 is SEHNR and CDR2 FQNEAQ (reference sequence). The CDR3 DNA is TGTTCCAGCAGCTTAGCTGGGCCCTTGAAGTACTTC. Amino acid sequence: CSSSLAGPLKYF.

The chain carries TRBV11-2 and TRBJ2-2, with D hard to call. Germline CDR1 is SGHAT and CDR2 is FQNNGV. With 5 bases removed from V and 4 bases from J, the gap between germline ends came to 11 bases. There are 14 residues in the CDR3. The CDR3 DNA sequence: TGTGCCAGCAGCGCACGCGCAGGCACCGGGGAGCTGTTTTTT. Protein product: CASSARAGTGELFF. Together with reference TRBV11-2 and TRBJ2-2, the CDR3 gives the full variable domain: EAGVAQSPRYKIIEKRQSVAFWCNPISGHATLYWYQQILGQGPKLLIQFQNNGVVDDSQLPKDRFSAERLKGVDSTLKIQPAKLEDSAVYLCASSARAGTGELFFGEGSRLTVL.

The chain carries TRBV5-1 and TRBJ2-7; D is ambiguous. Per germline, CDR1 SGHRS and CDR2 YFSETQ. V lost 1 base and J 3 bases, leaving 11 bases between the germline ends. This CDR3 is built from 14 residues. CDR3 residues: CASSLSGRLYEQYF. CDR3 DNA: TGCGCCAGCAGCTTGTCCGGCAGACTCTACGAGCAGTACTTC.

The CDR3 loop is CASSQDSRREQYF. DNA for the CDR3: TGTGCCAGCAGCCAAGATAGTAGGCGGGAGCAGTACTTC. The chain carries TRBV14 and TRBJ2-7; D uncertain. The germline V gene has CDR1 SGHDN and CDR2 FVKESK. V lost 0 bases, J lost 7 bases, and 10 bases lay in between. The CDR3 has 13 amino acids.

This clone came up once. The genes are TRBV7-8 and TRBJ1-1; 7 bases align to TRBD1. This CDR3 contains 16 residues. Germline trimming cut 6 bases from V and 1 base from J; bases unmatched to any gene: 11. Germline loops: CDR1 SGHVS, CDR2 FQNEAQ. The CDR3 is CASRQGGPSSNTEAFF. The CDR3 bases are TGTGCCAGCAGGCAGGGGGGCCCATCTTCGAACACTGAAGCTTTCTTT.

This clone was seen once. The J gene is TRBJ2-3, the V gene TRBV19, with 11 positions matching TRBD2. The germline CDR1 and CDR2 sequences are LNHDA and SQIVND (reference sequence). V lost 4 bases to trimming and J lost 6 bases; unmatched junction nucleotides: 12. The length of the CDR3 is 17 residues. The CDR3 spells CASSTTHPGLAADTQYF. The CDR3 DNA sequence: TGTGCCAGTAGTACGACACACCCGGGACTAGCGGCCGATACGCAGTATTTT.

The chain has TRBV27 and TRBJ2-5; TRBD2 matches at 12 bases. The end of the DNA is better explained by TRBJ2-7, so the J call may be wrong. Germline V CDR1 and CDR2: MNHEY, SMNVEV (reference sequence). This CDR3 region has 16 residues. As DNA, the CDR3 is TGTGCCAGCAGTTTTATTCTAGCGGGAGGGCCTTACGAGCAGTACTTC. Translating gives CASSFILAGGPYEQYF.